This paragraph covers one T cell receptor (beta chain) sequence. Antigen specificity is unknown. This record belongs to a study of CD8 T cells in ankylosing spondylitis. The study, taken as a whole, reports: Ankylosing spondylitis blood appeared to carry a characteristic TCR beta motif of roughly 8 highly homologous variants. Within peripheral blood, clones linked to disease were CD8+ and relatively rare.

Preparation of TCR beta libraries was done by quantitative 5'-RACE with molecular barcodes. TCRdb independently ran MiXCR on the 5' RACE reads; one entry per CDR3 protein. The sample contains around 250,000 distinct CDR3 sequences, approximately 11% of which appear only once. Germline V CDR1 and CDR2: SGHVS, FNYEAQ. Trimming took 1 base from V and 0 from J, leaving 11 bases between them. This CDR3 is 16 amino acids long. The TCR sequence derives from a male donor with ankylosing spondylitis or in good health (not recorded which). The chain couples TRBV7-6 to TRBJ2-3; D possibly corresponds to TRBD2 (6 bases). The sample was blood, either unsorted or a sorted T cell fraction (not recorded which). CDR3 in DNA: TGTGCCAGCAGCTTAGTGGCGGGGATAAGCACAGATACGCAGTATTTT. Translating gives CASSLVAGISTDTQYF.